Below are 20 T cell receptor beta chains sequenced from a single sample in a study of identical twins. Via MiXCR, TCRdb re-called the 5' RACE reads, giving one row per CDR3 protein. The sample records around 370,000 distinct CDR3 sequences, around 9.7% being singletons. The sample taken for sequencing was naive T cells sorted from blood. These TCRs come from a woman between 50 and 59 years old in good health.

Many counts were recorded for this clonotype. V gene TRBV4-1 combines with J gene TRBJ2-1; D not resolved. CDR1 and CDR2 (germline): MGHRA, YSYEKL. V lost 1 base and J 2 bases, leaving 3 bases between the germline ends. The CDR3 is made up of 13 amino acids. The CDR3 sequence: CASSQGAYNEQFF. The CDR3 DNA is TGCGCCAGCAGCCAAGGGGCCTACAATGAGCAGTTCTTC.

This clonotype appeared a few times. The J gene is TRBJ2-1, the V gene TRBV9, with D hard to call. V was pared by 4 bases and J by 10 bases, with 12 bases between. CDR3 length equals 12 residues. CDR1 and CDR2 from the germline V gene are SGDLS and YYNGEE. The CDR3 sequence: CASSSHWGEQFF. In DNA, the CDR3 is TGTGCCAGCAGCTCCCACTGGGGAGAGCAGTTCTTC. The whole variable domain, filled in from reference TRBV9 and TRBJ2-1, reads DSGVTQTPKHLITATGQRVTLRCSPRSGDLSVYWYQQSLDQGLQFLIQYYNGEERAKGNILERFSAQQFPDLHSELNLSSLELGDSALYFCASSSHWGEQFFGPGTRLTVL.

V usage is TRBV27 and J usage is TRBJ2-1, with D hard to call. The germline V and J ends were trimmed by 3 bases and 0 bases, with 9 bases remaining between them. There are 15 residues in the CDR3. The germline V gene encodes CDR1 MNHEY and CDR2 SMNVEV (reference sequence). CDR3 in amino acids: CASSFAGSSYNEQFF. CDR3 sequence (DNA): TGTGCCAGCAGTTTTGCCGGAAGCTCCTACAATGAGCAGTTCTTC.

This clonotype was detected only a few times. This chain connects TRBV12-3 or TRBV12-4 to TRBJ2-2; TRBD2 is a possible D gene (6 bases). The CDR3 length is 17 residues. Trimming pared 7 bases from V and 2 bases from J, leaving 20 bases between. The CDR3, as DNA: TGTGCCAGCACCCCTAGGCCGGCCGGGGGAAACACCGGGGAGCTGTTTTTT. It yields the protein CASTPRPAGGNTGELFF.

This clonotype was counted between two and nine times. The genes are TRBV7-9 and TRBJ2-2, with D maybe TRBD2 (5 bases). V was shortened by 6 bases and J by 8 bases, with 19 bases between the two germline ends. There are 15 residues in the CDR3. Per germline, CDR1 SEHNR and CDR2 FQNEAQ (reference sequence). The CDR3 sequence is CASRAGGWNFGELFF. In DNA form, the CDR3 reads TGTGCCAGCAGAGCAGGAGGATGGAACTTTGGGGAGCTGTTTTTT.

This clonotype turned up a few times. The chain links TRBV11-3 to TRBJ2-1; perhaps D is TRBD1 or TRBD2 (5 bases each). Per the germline V gene, CDR1 is SGHNT and CDR2 is YENEEA. This CDR3 spans 14 amino acids. Between the trimmed V and J ends, which lost 5 bases and 8 bases, there was a span of 16 bases. CDR3 residues: CASSPGIQVDEQFF. As DNA, the CDR3 is TGTGCCAGCAGCCCGGGGATACAGGTGGATGAGCAGTTCTTC.

This clonotype occurred a few times. The chain recombines TRBV12-3 or TRBV12-4 with TRBJ1-1; 7 nucleotides match TRBD1. Trimming removed 5 bases from V and 2 bases from J; junction bases left unmatched: 8. The CDR3 is 15 residues long. For the CDR3, the DNA is TGTGCCAGCAGTCCATCGACAGGGACTAACACTGAAGCTTTCTTT. Encoded protein: CASSPSTGTNTEAFF.

This clonotype was picked up a small number of times. The chain employs TRBV6-2 or TRBV6-3 and TRBJ2-5; D could derive from TRBD1 or TRBD2 (5 bases each). Germline V gene sequence: CDR1 MNHEY, CDR2 SVGEGT. Trimming removed 0 bases at V and 5 bases at J, with 10 bases between. The CDR3 extends over 14 amino acids. In nucleotides, the CDR3 is TGTGCCAGCAGTTACTCGGGGCGGGTGGAGACCCAGTACTTC. Its protein is CASSYSGRVETQYF.

The chain has TRBV27 and TRBJ2-5; D might be TRBD2 (6 bases). V gave up 0 bases and J gave up 5 bases, with 13 bases separating them. The CDR3 sequence is 15 residues long. The V gene's germline CDR1 is MNHEY and CDR2 SMNVEV (reference sequence). The CDR3 region is CASSLSNGGRETQYF. The CDR3 coding sequence is TGTGCCAGCAGTTTATCGAACGGAGGGCGGGAGACCCAGTACTTC.

Turning to this clonotype: One end of the junction is discordant with germline, which a read error may explain. The chain links TRBV10-3 to TRBJ2-5; D unresolved. Germline CDR1 and CDR2: ENHRY and SYGVKD. The CDR3 has 13 amino acids. This CDR3 reads CSISDPTQETQYF. CDR3 in DNA: TGTTCCATCAGTGATCCTACCCAAGAGACCCAGTACTTC.

The chain uses TRBV20-1 and TRBJ2-2; 7 bases map to TRBD2. The CDR3 consists of 14 residues. After removal of 6 bases from V and 4 bases from J, the junction contained 8 bases not matched to a gene. CDR1 and CDR2 (germline): DFQATT, SNEGSKA (reference sequence). The CDR3 here is CSAHREDLTGELFF. The DNA for the CDR3 is TGCAGTGCCCATCGGGAGGACCTCACCGGGGAGCTGTTTTTT.

This clonotype has a handful of counts. The chain recombines TRBV7-9 with TRBJ2-1, with TRBD2 identical over 7 bases. Germline V gene data show CDR1 as SEHNR and CDR2 as FQNEAQ (reference sequence). The CDR3 runs to 17 residues. J lost 0 bases, V lost 2 bases, and 7 bases had no gene match. The CDR3 DNA sequence: TGTGCCAGCAGCTTAATATCGGCGGGAGTCTCCTACAATGAGCAGTTCTTC. It is translated as CASSLISAGVSYNEQFF.

V gene TRBV27 combines with J gene TRBJ1-4; D possibly corresponds to TRBD1 (5 bases). Germline CDR1 is MNHEY and CDR2 is SMNVEV (reference sequence). The CDR3 covers 13 residues. The germline V and J ends were trimmed by 5 bases and 7 bases, with 11 bases remaining between them. CDR3 bases: TGTGCCAGCAGTACATCAGGGCTTGAAAAACTGTTTTTT. Its translation is CASSTSGLEKLFF.

The rearrangement links TRBV7-9 to TRBJ2-5, with D possibly being TRBD1 (5 bases). With 5 bases removed from V and 13 bases from J, the gap between germline ends came to 14 bases. The length of the CDR3 is 11 residues. Germline CDR1 SEHNR, CDR2 FQNEAQ (reference sequence). CDR3 coding DNA: TGTGCCAGCAGCCTAGTGGGGCAGGCGTACTTC. Its protein product is CASSLVGQAYF.

This clonotype showed up just a few times. The V call is TRBV12-5, the J call TRBJ1-1; unclear D gene. Trimming stripped 4 bases from V and 6 bases from J, with 12 bases between. The V gene's germline CDR1 is LGHNT and CDR2 FRNRAP. The CDR3 contains 13 residues. Here the CDR3 DNA reads TGTGCTAGTGGTTCCCCCGTTGGGTCTGAAGCTTTCTTT. Translation gives CASGSPVGSEAFF.

This sequence joins TRBV25-1 and TRBJ2-5; D remains unclear. V was pared by 3 bases and J by 1 base, with 6 bases between. The CDR3 has 13 residues. Germline CDR1 MGHDK, CDR2 SYGVNS. CDR3 nucleotides: TGTGCCAGCAGTGATTTAGGCCAAGAGACCCAGTACTTC. It encodes CASSDLGQETQYF. The variable domain in full, with the rest retrieved from reference TRBV25-1 and TRBJ2-5, is EADIYQTPRYLVIGTGKKITLECSQTMGHDKMYWYQQDPGMELHLIHYSYGVNSTEKGDLSSESTVSRIRTEHFPLTLESARPSHTSQYLCASSDLGQETQYFGPGTRLLVL.

This clonotype came up many times. The genes are TRBV30 and TRBJ2-2, with D hard to call. V was pared by 5 bases and J by 5 bases, with 15 bases between. In germline, CDR1 is GTSNPN, CDR2 SVGIG (reference sequence). The CDR3 sequence is 14 residues long. The CDR3 nucleotides read TGTGCCTGGGACCTTCTCATCGGGACCGGGGAGCTGTTTTTT. Translated, it gives CAWDLLIGTGELFF. Complete variable domain (other parts from reference TRBV30 and TRBJ2-2): SQTIHQWPATLVQPVGSPLSLECTVEGTSNPNLYWYRQAAGRGLQLLFYSVGIGQISSEVPQNLSASRPQDRQFILSSKKLLLSDSGFYLCAWDLLIGTGELFFGEGSRLTVL.

This clonotype turned up a few times. The rearrangement uses TRBV20-1 and TRBJ2-1, with TRBD2 identical over 7 bases. Germline V gene lookup returns CDR1 DFQATT and CDR2 SNEGSKA (reference sequence). The CDR3 has 15 amino acids. V was pared by 5 bases and J by 9 bases, with 16 bases of the junction left unmatched. In nucleotides, the CDR3 is TGCAGTGCTTTGGGGGGAGGGAGGCCCCTCAGTGAGCAGTTCTTC. Protein product: CSALGGGRPLSEQFF.

In this sample, this clonotype turned up many times. V gene TRBV29-1 combines with J gene TRBJ2-1; TRBD2 aligns across 9 bases. Germline trimming cut 4 bases from V and 9 bases from J; bases unmatched to any gene: 7. Germline CDR1 reads SQVTM; CDR2 reads ANQGSEA. This CDR3 comprises 13 residues. The CDR3 spells CSVGAGGPVEQFF. In nucleotides, the CDR3 is TGCAGCGTTGGTGCGGGAGGGCCGGTTGAGCAGTTCTTC.

This clonotype was seen only a few times. This chain links TRBV4-1 with TRBJ2-7, with a tentative D call TRBD2 (5 bases). The CDR3 is 14 residues long. Germline V gene data show CDR1 as MGHRA and CDR2 as YSYEKL. V lost 0 bases and J 0 bases, leaving 6 bases between the germline ends. The CDR3 spells CASSQERDSYEQYV. CDR3 DNA: TGCGCCAGCAGCCAAGAACGGGACTCCTACGAGCAGTACGTC.